A single sample is the source of the 19 T cell receptor beta chains below, sequenced in a study of CD8 T cells in Susac syndrome. Random hexamers were used to reverse transcribe the RNA input (about 0.5 to 1 ug). TCRdb re-analysed the immunoSEQ multiplex PCR reads in MiXCR, keeping a single row per CDR3 protein. Of some 260,000 distinct CDR3 sequences listed, 85% are singletons. Specimen: CD8+ T cells from PBMCs. These receptors originate from a human donor with multiple sclerosis.

This chain links TRBV5-6 with TRBJ2-7; 7 nucleotides agree with TRBD2. V trimming: 4 bases; J trimming: 5 bases; junction bases outside the gene matches: 12. Germline assignment: CDR1 SGHDT and CDR2 YYEEEE. CDR3 size: 15 residues. The CDR3 region is CASSAAGAGRNEQYF. The CDR3 nucleotides read TGTGCCAGCAGCGCGGCGGGAGCGGGTAGAAACGAGCAGTACTTC.

DNA of the CDR3: TGTGCCAGAAGCTTGTGTCGGACGGTGTGGGGCACTGAAGCTTTCTTT. Its translation: CARSLCRTVWGTEAFF. The chain links TRBV5-3 to TRBJ1-1; the D is unclear. TRBV5-3 is known as an ORF, though its function is uncertain. The CDR3 spans 16 residues. The ends were cut back, 1 base at V and 4 bases at J, with 17 bases in the middle.

J is TRBJ2-7 and V is TRBV11-2; 7 nucleotides align to TRBD1. Trimming at V came to 5 bases and at J to 2 bases, leaving 15 bases not matched to a gene. This CDR3 region has 17 residues. Germline CDR1 SGHAT, CDR2 FQNNGV. The CDR3 sequence is CASSLSVDRAGTYEQYF. As DNA, the CDR3 is TGTGCCAGCAGCCTCAGTGTCGACAGGGCAGGAACCTACGAGCAGTACTTC.

The chain has TRBV10-3 and TRBJ2-5; 8 nucleotides align to TRBD1. This CDR3 is 16 amino acids long. CDR1 and CDR2 from the germline V gene are ENHRY and SYGVKD. Unmatched junction bases numbered 4, after V lost 0 bases and J lost 1 base. The CDR3 DNA reads as TGTGCCATCAGTGAGTCCTTGGACAGGGTCCAAGAGACCCAGTACTTC. Translated, it gives CAISESLDRVQETQYF.

The chain carries TRBV20-1 and TRBJ2-1; 13 nucleotides line up with TRBD2. With 3 bases clipped from V and 7 bases from J, the junction kept 6 bases outside the gene matches. CDR1 and CDR2 (germline): DFQATT, SNEGSKA (reference sequence). The CDR3 consists of 15 residues. In nucleotides, the CDR3 is TGCAGTGCTAGGGGGACTAGCGGGACCGGGAATGAGCAGTTCTTC. Its translation: CSARGTSGTGNEQFF.

This chain links TRBV6-2 or TRBV6-3 with TRBJ2-1; no firm D call. Germline CDR1 is MNHEY and CDR2 is SVGEGT. Trimming stripped 7 bases from V and 0 bases from J, with 7 bases between. CDR3 size: 13 residues. CDR3 DNA sequence: TGTGCCAGCAACCTTCGCTCCTACAATGAGCAGTTCTTC. It encodes CASNLRSYNEQFF.

The chain employs TRBV27 and TRBJ2-1; 10 positions match TRBD2. There are 18 residues in the CDR3. Germline V gives CDR1 MNHEY, CDR2 SMNVEV (reference sequence). J was trimmed by 9 bases and V by 3 bases; bases with no gene match: 17. The CDR3 DNA is TGTGCCAGCAGTTTTGAGGGTAGCGGGAGGACCCTCTACGGTGAGCAGTTCTTC. It translates to CASSFEGSGRTLYGEQFF.

J is TRBJ2-7 and V is TRBV9; TRBD2 aligns across 8 bases. The CDR3 runs 17 residues. The J segment lost 6 bases and the V segment lost 4 bases, leaving 18 bases of the junction unmatched. The V gene's germline CDR1 is SGDLS and CDR2 YYNGEE. The CDR3 bases are TGTGCCAGCAGCCCCGGCCGGGAAGCGGGGGCCTTCGGCGAGCAGTACTTC. As protein: CASSPGREAGAFGEQYF.

This clonotype was detected a few times. This chain connects TRBV29-1 to TRBJ1-1; 8 bases map to TRBD1. The CDR3 runs to 12 residues. The V gene's germline CDR1 is SQVTM and CDR2 ANQGSEA. Losses at the gene ends were 6 bases for V and 1 base for J; bases not matched to a gene: 1. In DNA form, the CDR3 reads TGCAGCGTCGACAGGGGGAACACTGAAGCTTTCTTT. Translation gives CSVDRGNTEAFF.

The chain uses TRBV10-3 and TRBJ2-1, with TRBD1 matching 10 bases. The CDR3 extends over 17 amino acids. Trimming at V came to 5 bases and at J to 3 bases, leaving 10 bases not matched to a gene. Germline CDR1 ENHRY, CDR2 SYGVKD. The CDR3 sequence: CAISFRPTGGRYNEQFF. In DNA form, the CDR3 reads TGTGCCATCAGTTTTCGCCCGACAGGGGGCCGCTACAATGAGCAGTTCTTC.

The CDR3 protein is CASSLLGAFVNSPLHF. The CDR3 DNA reads as TGTGCCAGCAGTTTATTAGGAGCGTTCGTCAATTCACCCCTCCACTTT. V gene TRBV28 combines with J gene TRBJ1-6; D is uncertain. The V end lost 1 base, the J end lost 7 bases, and 14 bases lay between the germline ends. The CDR3 spans 16 residues. The germline V gene has CDR1 MDHEN and CDR2 SYDVKM.

The chain uses TRBV13 and TRBJ2-7; the D gene is possibly TRBD1 (6 bases). Per germline, CDR1 PRHDT and CDR2 FYEKMQ (reference sequence). V lost 0 bases and J lost 1, with 16 bases in between. The CDR3 covers 17 residues. CDR3 amino acids: CASSLGLTGINSYEQYF. The CDR3 DNA follows: TGTGCCAGCAGCTTAGGGCTTACAGGGATAAATTCCTACGAGCAGTACTTC.

This clonotype appeared once. V usage is TRBV9 and J usage is TRBJ2-1; possibly TRBD2 for D (5 bases). Germline lookup yields CDR1 SGDLS and CDR2 YYNGEE. The CDR3 spans 15 residues. V shed 4 bases and J shed 0 bases, with 11 bases lying between them. The CDR3 bases are TGTGCCAGCAGCATCTGGGAGAGCTCCTACAATGAGCAGTTCTTC. This encodes CASSIWESSYNEQFF.

The chain links TRBV5-1 to TRBJ2-1; 8 bases match TRBD1. Germline loops: CDR1 SGHRS, CDR2 YFSETQ. The V gene end was trimmed by 4 bases and the J gene end by 10 bases; junction bases not matched to a gene: 10. This CDR3 region has 14 residues. In DNA, the CDR3 is TGCGCCAGCAGCCCGATAGACAGGGGAGGCGAGCAGTTCTTC. Translating gives CASSPIDRGGEQFF.

The chain carries TRBV29-1 and TRBJ1-1; D is possibly TRBD1 (5 bases). In germline, CDR1 is SQVTM, CDR2 ANQGSEA. Trimming left V 4 bases short and J 0 bases short, with 15 bases between. The CDR3 sequence is 15 residues long. CDR3 protein: CSVVGPGTLNTEAFF. The DNA of the CDR3 is TGCAGCGTTGTAGGCCCAGGGACGTTGAACACTGAAGCTTTCTTT.

The chain uses TRBV28 and TRBJ2-7; TRBD2 agrees at 13 bases. Germline CDR1 MDHEN, CDR2 SYDVKM. CDR3 length: 14 amino acids. With V trimmed by 6 bases and J by 7 bases, 6 bases remained unmatched. CDR3 sequence reads: CASSWGLAGTEQYF. The CDR3 DNA reads TGTGCCAGCAGCTGGGGACTAGCGGGAACTGAGCAGTACTTC. The full variable domain, its missing parts supplied by reference TRBV28 and TRBJ2-7, is DVKVTQSSRYLVKRTGEKVFLECVQDMDHENMFWYRQDPGLGLRLIYFSYDVKMKEKGDIPEGYSVSREKKERFSLILESASTNQTSMYLCASSWGLAGTEQYFGPGTRLTVT.

This chain links TRBV20-1 with TRBJ2-7; D is perhaps TRBD1 or TRBD2 (6 bases each). V lost 3 bases and J 3 bases, leaving 15 bases between the germline ends. CDR3 size: 14 residues. Per germline, CDR1 DFQATT and CDR2 SNEGSKA (reference sequence). This CDR3 reads CSASEDSGFYEQYF. CDR3 nucleotide sequence: TGCAGTGCTAGTGAGGACAGCGGGTTCTACGAGCAGTACTTC.

The V and J genes are TRBV6-5 and TRBJ2-7; 8 positions agree with TRBD1. The trim removed 6 bases at V and 1 base at J, leaving 17 bases unmatched. The CDR3 runs to 18 residues. The germline gives CDR1 MNHEY, CDR2 SVGAGI. DNA of the CDR3: TGTGCCAGCAGCTACCTCCGGACAGGGACGCCTGGATCCTACGAGCAGTACTTC. This encodes CASSYLRTGTPGSYEQYF.

As regards this clonotype: A read error may account for a junction end that differs from germline. The chain joins TRBV4-1 to TRBJ2-5, with TRBD2 matching 7 bases. The germline V gene encodes CDR1 MGHRA and CDR2 YSYEKL. This CDR3 contains 14 residues. The CDR3 nucleotides read TGCGCCAGCAGCCAAGATAGGGCGGGAGAGGCCCAGTACTTC. The encoded protein is CASSQDRAGEAQYF.